The 10 T cell receptor beta chains reported below all come from one sample, sequenced in a study of T-cell reconstitution after alpha-beta-depleted transplantation in children. Library preparation (for TCRbeta) was performed with unique molecular identifiers. TCRdb re-analysed the PCR reads in MiXCR, keeping a single row per CDR3 protein. This sample carries around 960,000 distinct CDR3 sequences, roughly 29% of them seen once, and the ten largest clones take around 30%. The specimen was PBMCs, mostly from graft donor cells, collected 360 days after TCRalphabeta/CD19-depleted stem cell transplant. Source of these receptors: a boy under three years old who had a stem cell transplant for SCID, so the T cells may come from the graft donor.

J is TRBJ2-7 and V is TRBV7-9, with TRBD1 as a possible D gene (5 bases). CDR1 SEHNR and CDR2 FQNEAQ come from the germline V gene (reference sequence). CDR3 size: 13 residues. V was shortened by 4 bases and J by 3 bases, with 10 bases between the two germline ends. CDR3 bases: TGTGCCAGCAGCTGGGGCCCCAACTACGAGCAGTACTTC. The encoded protein is CASSWGPNYEQYF.

V gene TRBV4-1 combines with J gene TRBJ1-3; a possible D gene is TRBD1 (6 bases). Trimming shortened V by 4 bases and J by 2 bases, and 15 bases separated the two germline ends. CDR3 length: 16 amino acids. Germline values: CDR1 MGHRA, CDR2 YSYEKL. CDR3 protein: CASSLPQQGPGNTIYF. CDR3 DNA: TGCGCCAGCAGCCTGCCCCAACAGGGCCCTGGAAACACCATATATTTT.

J is TRBJ2-2 and V is TRBV5-6; D perhaps matches TRBD1 (6 bases). The CDR3 covers 17 residues. V lost 3 bases, J lost 7 bases, and 22 bases lay in between. Germline CDR1 SGHDT, CDR2 YYEEEE. The DNA of the CDR3 is TGTGCCAGCAGCTCTGGACAGTTTTTATTGCTCGGCGGGGAGCTGTTTTTT. This encodes CASSSGQFLLLGGELFF. The full variable domain, with the rest looked up from reference TRBV5-6 and TRBJ2-2, is DAGVTQSPTHLIKTRGQQVTLRCSPKSGHDTVSWYQQALGQGPQFIFQYYEEEERQRGNFPDRFSGHQFPNYSSELNVNALLLGDSALYLCASSSGQFLLLGGELFFGEGSRLTVL.

This chain uses TRBV18 with TRBJ2-5, with 8 bases matching TRBD2. The germline V gene encodes CDR1 KGHSH and CDR2 LQKENI. The CDR3 is 15 residues long. J gave up 2 bases and V 3 bases, and 5 bases lay outside the gene matches. The CDR3 DNA reads TGTGCCAGCTCACCTGGTGGCGGGAGGCAAGAGACCCAGTACTTC. It is translated as CASSPGGGRQETQYF.

This clonotype appeared a few times. This chain connects TRBV4-2 to TRBJ1-6; D is uncertain. The germline V gene has CDR1 LGHNA and CDR2 YNFKEQ. Trimming stripped 4 bases from V and 5 bases from J, with 15 bases between. The CDR3 totals 16 residues. CDR3 nucleotide sequence: TGTGCCAGCAGCCGGGTCATAGGCATTAATAATTCACCCCTCCACTTT. Its protein product is CASSRVIGINNSPLHF.

This chain links TRBV12-3 or TRBV12-4 with TRBJ2-7; no reliable D call. There are 13 residues in the CDR3. The ends were cut back, 2 bases at V and 6 bases at J, with 11 bases in the middle. As DNA, the CDR3 is TGTGCCAGCAGTTTAATAGAGGTCAGCGAGCAGTACTTC. Encoded protein: CASSLIEVSEQYF.

The chain employs TRBV20-1 and TRBJ1-2; D gene uncertain. The germline gives CDR1 DFQATT, CDR2 SNEGSKA (reference sequence). V was cut by 0 bases and J by 0 bases, with 20 bases left in between. There are 18 residues in the CDR3. Written as DNA, the CDR3 is TGCAGTGCTAGAGAAGTCCGCTGGCAGGATGGAACTAACTATGGCTACACCTTC. It encodes CSAREVRWQDGTNYGYTF.

This clonotype has only a few counts. The chain has TRBV6-5 and TRBJ2-5, with a possible D match to TRBD2 (6 bases). Looked up from germline, CDR1 is MNHEY and CDR2 is SVGAGI. V was clipped by 3 bases and J by 5 bases, with 19 bases between them. The CDR3 extends over 16 amino acids. This CDR3 is CASSYLSERAGETQYF. In nucleotides, the CDR3 is TGTGCCAGCAGTTATCTTTCGGAAAGGGCGGGGGAGACCCAGTACTTC.

This clonotype came up a few times. This sequence joins TRBV19 and TRBJ2-2; D is unresolved. V was trimmed by 5 bases and J by 6 bases, leaving 13 bases between them. Germline CDR1 reads LNHDA; CDR2 reads SQIVND (reference sequence). The CDR3 runs 14 residues. CDR3 sequence (DNA): TGTGCCAGTAGTTTACAGAGAATAGCCGGGGAGCTGTTTTTT. Its protein product is CASSLQRIAGELFF. Supplemented by reference TRBV19 and TRBJ2-2, the full variable domain reads DGGITQSPKYLFRKEGQNVTLSCEQNLNHDAMYWYRQDPGQGLRLIYYSQIVNDFQKGDIAEGYSVSREKKESFPLTVTSAQKNPTAFYLCASSLQRIAGELFFGEGSRLTVL.

The V and J genes are TRBV6-2 or TRBV6-3 and TRBJ2-7; D uncertain. The CDR3 is 13 amino acids. The V gene lost 0 bases and the J gene lost 5 bases, with 8 bases spanning the gap. Germline assignment: CDR1 MNHEY and CDR2 SVGEGT. CDR3 amino acids: CASSYSRIHEQYF. CDR3 nucleotides: TGTGCCAGCAGTTACTCCAGGATACACGAGCAGTACTTC.